This TCR beta chain was identified during a study of cytomegalovirus exposure and HLA in healthy donors. The CDR3 has 17 residues. V shed 1 base and J 1 base; nucleotides not matched to a gene: 3. CDR1 is LGHNT, CDR2 FRNRAP, per germline. Whole-study findings and limits: Sequencing depth roughly uniform across donors was assumed in presence/absence analyses. TCR sequences were mostly rare, though some public TCRs occurred in many donors. Later analysis demonstrated an association between a missense DCLRE1C variant and TCR beta V- and J-gene trimming.

Amplification used 60 Vbeta primers and 13 Jbeta primers. Assay: immunoSEQ multiplex PCR; the TCRdb copy retains only in-frame clones and omits some. This sample has around 180,000 clones; more than 65% occur once, and the top ten carry approximately 0.47%. To note about this clone: Its specificity is unknown.

The receptor comes from a woman in her 50s in good health and CMV-seronegative. Sequenced material: PBMCs. The chain joins TRBV12-5 to TRBJ2-2; 10 bases align to TRBD2. The CDR3 loop reads CASGLGIAGGNTGELFF. The CDR3 coding sequence is TGTGCTAGTGGTTTGGGGATAGCGGGAGGGAACACCGGGGAGCTGTTTTTT.